The present T cell receptor (beta chain) was sequenced within a study of early T cells in non-severe SARS-CoV-2 infection. Germline CDR1 reads LNHDA; CDR2 reads SQIVND (reference sequence). The V end was cut by 4 bases, the J end by 5 bases, with 9 bases between. The CDR3 is made up of 13 amino acids. TCRdb analysed the 5' RACE reads with MiXCR anew, one entry per CDR3 protein. In the table there are 65,000 to 85,000 distinct CDR3 sequences, approximately 11% of which are singletons. This clonotype has at least ten counts. V and J are TRBV19 and TRBJ1-5, with a weak D call TRBD1 (6 bases). Specimen: whole blood, collected at baseline. The sequence was obtained from an adult who was a healthcare worker with PCR-confirmed SARS-CoV-2 infection or an uninfected control (not recorded which). CDR3 nucleotide sequence: TGTGCCAGTAGTACAGGGGTGGATCAGCCCCAGCATTTT. It codes for CASSTGVDQPQHF.